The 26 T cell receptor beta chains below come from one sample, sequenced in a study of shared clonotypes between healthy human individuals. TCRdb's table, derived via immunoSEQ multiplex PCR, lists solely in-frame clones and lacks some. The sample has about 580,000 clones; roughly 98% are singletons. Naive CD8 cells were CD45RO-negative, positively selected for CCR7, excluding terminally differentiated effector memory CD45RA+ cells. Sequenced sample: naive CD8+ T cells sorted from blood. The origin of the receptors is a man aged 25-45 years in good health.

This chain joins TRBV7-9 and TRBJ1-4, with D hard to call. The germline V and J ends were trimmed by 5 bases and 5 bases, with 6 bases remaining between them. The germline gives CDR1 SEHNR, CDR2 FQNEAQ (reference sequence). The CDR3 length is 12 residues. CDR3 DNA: TGTGCCAGCAGCCCCAAGAATGAAAAACTGTTTTTT. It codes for CASSPKNEKLFF.

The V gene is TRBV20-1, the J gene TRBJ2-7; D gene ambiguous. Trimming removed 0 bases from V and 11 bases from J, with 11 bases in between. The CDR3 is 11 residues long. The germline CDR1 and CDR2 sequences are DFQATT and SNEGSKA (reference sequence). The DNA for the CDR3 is TGCAGTGCTAGAGATAATAATGATAAGTACTTC. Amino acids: CSARDNNDKYF.

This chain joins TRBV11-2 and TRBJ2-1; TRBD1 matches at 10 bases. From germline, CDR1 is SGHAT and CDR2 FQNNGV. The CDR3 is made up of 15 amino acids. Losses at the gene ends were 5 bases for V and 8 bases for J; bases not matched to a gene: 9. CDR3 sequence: CASSTLTGGFDEQFF. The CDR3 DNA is TGTGCCAGCAGCACCCTGACAGGGGGCTTCGATGAGCAGTTCTTC.

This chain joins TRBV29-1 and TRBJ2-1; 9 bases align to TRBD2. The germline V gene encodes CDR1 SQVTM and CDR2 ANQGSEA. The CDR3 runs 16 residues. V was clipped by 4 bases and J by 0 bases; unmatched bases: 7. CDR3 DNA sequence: TGCAGCGTTGTAAGTAGCGGGAGACGCTCCTACAATGAGCAGTTCTTC. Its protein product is CSVVSSGRRSYNEQFF.

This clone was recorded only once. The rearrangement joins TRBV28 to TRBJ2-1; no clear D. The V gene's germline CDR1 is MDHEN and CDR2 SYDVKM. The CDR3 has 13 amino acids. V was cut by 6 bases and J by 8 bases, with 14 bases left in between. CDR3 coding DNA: TGTGCCAGCAGATCAGGAACGCGGTATGAGCAGTTCTTC. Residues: CASRSGTRYEQFF.

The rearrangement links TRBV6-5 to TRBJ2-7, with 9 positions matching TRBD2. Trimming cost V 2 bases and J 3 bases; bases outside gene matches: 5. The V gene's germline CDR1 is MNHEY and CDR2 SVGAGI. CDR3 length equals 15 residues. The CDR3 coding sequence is TGTGCCAGCAGTTACCTATCTAGCGGGGACTACGAGCAGTACTTC. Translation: CASSYLSSGDYEQYF.

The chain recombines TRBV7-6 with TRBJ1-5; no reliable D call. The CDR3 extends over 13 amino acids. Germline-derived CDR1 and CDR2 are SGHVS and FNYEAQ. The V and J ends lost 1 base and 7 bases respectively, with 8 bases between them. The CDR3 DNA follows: TGTGCCAGCAGCTTAGAGGTTGGCCAGCCCCAGCATTTT. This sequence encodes CASSLEVGQPQHF.

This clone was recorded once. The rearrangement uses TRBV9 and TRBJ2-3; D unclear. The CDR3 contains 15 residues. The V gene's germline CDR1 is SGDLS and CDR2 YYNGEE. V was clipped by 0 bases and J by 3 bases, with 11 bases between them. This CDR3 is CASSVASSRTDTQYF. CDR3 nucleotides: TGTGCCAGCAGCGTAGCCTCGAGTAGGACAGATACGCAGTATTTT.

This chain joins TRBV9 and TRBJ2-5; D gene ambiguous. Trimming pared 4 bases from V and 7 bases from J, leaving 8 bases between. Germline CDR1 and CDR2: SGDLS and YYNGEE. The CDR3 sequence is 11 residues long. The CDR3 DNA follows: TGTGCCAGCAGCCCGAGAGGGACCCAGTACTTC. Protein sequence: CASSPRGTQYF.

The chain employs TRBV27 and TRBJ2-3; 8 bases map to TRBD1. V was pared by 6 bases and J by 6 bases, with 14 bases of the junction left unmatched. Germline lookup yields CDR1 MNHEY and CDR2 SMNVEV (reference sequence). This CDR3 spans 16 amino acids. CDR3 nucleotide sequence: TGTGCCAGCAGACACCTTACGACAGGGGCCCGGGATACGCAGTATTTT. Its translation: CASRHLTTGARDTQYF.

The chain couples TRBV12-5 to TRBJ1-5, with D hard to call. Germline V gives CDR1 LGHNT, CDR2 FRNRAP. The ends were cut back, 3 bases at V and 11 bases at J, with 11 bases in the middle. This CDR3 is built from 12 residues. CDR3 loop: CASGFNPLAQHF. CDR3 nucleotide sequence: TGTGCTAGTGGTTTTAACCCTTTGGCCCAGCATTTT. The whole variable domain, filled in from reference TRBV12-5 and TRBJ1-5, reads DARVTQTPRHKVTEMGQEVTMRCQPILGHNTVFWYRQTMMQGLELLAYFRNRAPLDDSGMPKDRFSAEMPDATLATLKIQPSEPRDSAVYFCASGFNPLAQHFGDGTRLSIL.

The CDR3 bases are TGTGCAAGTCGCTCCTGGACTAGCGGTTACAATGAGCAGTTCTTC. Amino acids: CASRSWTSGYNEQFF. The chain has TRBV12-2 and TRBJ2-1; the DNA was not used to check the table's D call, TRBD2. TRBV12-2 is termed a pseudogene. The CDR3 contains 15 residues.

CDR3 amino acids: CASAGTGEETQYF. The CDR3, as DNA: TGTGCCAGCGCCGGGACAGGGGAAGAGACCCAGTACTTC. The rearrangement uses TRBV19 and TRBJ2-5; 10 bases are a match to TRBD1. The CDR3 loop spans 13 amino acids. V gave up 9 bases and J gave up 3 bases; unmatched junction bases: 4. Germline loops: CDR1 LNHDA, CDR2 SQIVND (reference sequence).

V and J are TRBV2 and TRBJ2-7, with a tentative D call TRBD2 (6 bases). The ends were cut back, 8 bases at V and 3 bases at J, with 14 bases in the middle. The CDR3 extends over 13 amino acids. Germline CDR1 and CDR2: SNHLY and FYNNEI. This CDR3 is CASGLAHNYEQYF. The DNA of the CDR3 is TGTGCCAGCGGGCTAGCGCATAACTACGAGCAGTACTTC.

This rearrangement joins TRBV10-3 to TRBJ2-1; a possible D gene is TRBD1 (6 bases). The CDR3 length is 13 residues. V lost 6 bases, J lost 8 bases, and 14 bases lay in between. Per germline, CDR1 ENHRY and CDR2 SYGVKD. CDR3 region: CAIRMAGVDEQFF. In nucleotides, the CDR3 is TGTGCCATCAGGATGGCAGGGGTCGATGAGCAGTTCTTC.

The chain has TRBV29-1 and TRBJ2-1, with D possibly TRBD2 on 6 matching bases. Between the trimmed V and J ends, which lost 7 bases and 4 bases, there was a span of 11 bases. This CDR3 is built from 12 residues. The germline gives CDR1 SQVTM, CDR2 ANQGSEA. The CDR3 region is CSGGTLYNEQFF. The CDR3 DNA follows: TGCAGCGGGGGGACTTTATACAATGAGCAGTTCTTC.

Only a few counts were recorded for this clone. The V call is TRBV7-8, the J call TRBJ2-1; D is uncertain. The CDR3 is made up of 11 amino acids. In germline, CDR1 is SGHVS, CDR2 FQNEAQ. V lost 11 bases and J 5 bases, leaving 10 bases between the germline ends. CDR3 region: CALGLNNEQFF. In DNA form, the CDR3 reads TGTGCCCTCGGGCTCAACAATGAGCAGTTCTTC.

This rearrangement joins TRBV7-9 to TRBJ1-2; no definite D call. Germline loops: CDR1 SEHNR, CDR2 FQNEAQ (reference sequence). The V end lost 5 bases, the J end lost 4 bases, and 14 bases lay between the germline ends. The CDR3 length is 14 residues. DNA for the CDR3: TGTGCCAGCAGCCCAAGCACCGGCCTCTATGGCTACACCTTC. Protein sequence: CASSPSTGLYGYTF.

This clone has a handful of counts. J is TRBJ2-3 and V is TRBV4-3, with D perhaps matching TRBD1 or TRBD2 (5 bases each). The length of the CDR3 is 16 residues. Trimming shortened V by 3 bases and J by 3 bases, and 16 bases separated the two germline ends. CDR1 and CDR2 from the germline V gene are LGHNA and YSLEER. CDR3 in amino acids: CASSHLPGPTTDTQYF. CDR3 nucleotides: TGCGCCAGCAGCCACCTACCGGGGCCAACTACAGATACGCAGTATTTT.

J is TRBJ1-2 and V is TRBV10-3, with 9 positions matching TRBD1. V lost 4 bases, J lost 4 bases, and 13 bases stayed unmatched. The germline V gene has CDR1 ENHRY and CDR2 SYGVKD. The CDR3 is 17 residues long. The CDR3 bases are TGTGCCATCAGTGCAGACAGGGGGACAAGTATGAGCTATGGCTACACCTTC. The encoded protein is CAISADRGTSMSYGYTF.

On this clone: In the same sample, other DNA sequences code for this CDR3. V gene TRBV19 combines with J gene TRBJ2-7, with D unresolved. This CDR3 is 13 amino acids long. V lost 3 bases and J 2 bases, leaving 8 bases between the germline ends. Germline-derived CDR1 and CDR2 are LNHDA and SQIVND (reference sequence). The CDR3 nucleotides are TGTGCCAGTAGTATTACCTCAACCTACGAGCAGTACTTC. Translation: CASSITSTYEQYF.

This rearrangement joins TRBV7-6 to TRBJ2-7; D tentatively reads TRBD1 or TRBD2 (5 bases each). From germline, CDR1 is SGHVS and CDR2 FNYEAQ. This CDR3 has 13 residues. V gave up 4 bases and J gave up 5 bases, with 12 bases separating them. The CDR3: CASSSQRGHEQYF. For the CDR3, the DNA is TGTGCCAGCAGCTCCCAGAGGGGTCACGAGCAGTACTTC.

The CDR3: CASSLFPGSYEQYF. CDR3 nucleotide sequence: TGTGCCAGCAGCTTGTTTCCAGGCTCCTACGAGCAGTACTTC. V usage is TRBV5-4 and J usage is TRBJ2-7, with no clear D. The CDR3 runs to 14 residues. The V and J ends lost 1 base and 0 bases respectively, with 8 bases between them. Germline V gene lookup returns CDR1 SGHNT and CDR2 YYREEE (reference sequence).

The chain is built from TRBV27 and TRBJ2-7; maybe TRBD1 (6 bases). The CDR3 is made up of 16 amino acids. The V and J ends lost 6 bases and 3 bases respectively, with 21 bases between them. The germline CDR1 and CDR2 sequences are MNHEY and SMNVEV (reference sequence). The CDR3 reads CASSPSRGDIHYEQYF. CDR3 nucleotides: TGTGCCAGCAGCCCCAGCAGGGGCGACATACACTACGAGCAGTACTTC.

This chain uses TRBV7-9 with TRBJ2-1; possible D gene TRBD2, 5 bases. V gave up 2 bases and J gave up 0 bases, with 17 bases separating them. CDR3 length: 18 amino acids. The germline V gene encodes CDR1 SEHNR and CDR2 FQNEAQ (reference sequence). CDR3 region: CASSLYPREGRSYNEQFF. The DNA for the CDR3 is TGTGCCAGCAGCTTATACCCCCGGGAAGGGCGCTCCTACAATGAGCAGTTCTTC.

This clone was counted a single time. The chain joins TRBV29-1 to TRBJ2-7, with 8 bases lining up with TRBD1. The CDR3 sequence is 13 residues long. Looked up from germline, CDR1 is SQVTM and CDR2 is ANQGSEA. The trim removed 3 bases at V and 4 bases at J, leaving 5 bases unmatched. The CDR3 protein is CSVEMDREYEQYF. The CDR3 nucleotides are TGCAGCGTTGAGATGGACAGGGAATACGAGCAGTACTTC.